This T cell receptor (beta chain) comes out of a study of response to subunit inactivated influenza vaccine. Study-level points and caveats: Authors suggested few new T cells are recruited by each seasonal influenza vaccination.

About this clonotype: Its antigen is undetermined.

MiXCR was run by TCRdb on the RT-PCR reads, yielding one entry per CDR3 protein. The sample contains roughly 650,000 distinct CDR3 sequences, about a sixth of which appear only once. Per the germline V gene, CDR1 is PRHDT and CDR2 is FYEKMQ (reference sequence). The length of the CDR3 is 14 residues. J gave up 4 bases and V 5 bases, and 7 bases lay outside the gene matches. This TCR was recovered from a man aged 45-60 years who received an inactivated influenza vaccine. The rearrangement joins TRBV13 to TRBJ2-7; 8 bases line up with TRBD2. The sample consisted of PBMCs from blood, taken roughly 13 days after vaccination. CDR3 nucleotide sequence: TGTGCCAGCAGCGTCCAGCGGGAGCGGTACGAGCAGTACTTC. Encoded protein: CASSVQRERYEQYF.